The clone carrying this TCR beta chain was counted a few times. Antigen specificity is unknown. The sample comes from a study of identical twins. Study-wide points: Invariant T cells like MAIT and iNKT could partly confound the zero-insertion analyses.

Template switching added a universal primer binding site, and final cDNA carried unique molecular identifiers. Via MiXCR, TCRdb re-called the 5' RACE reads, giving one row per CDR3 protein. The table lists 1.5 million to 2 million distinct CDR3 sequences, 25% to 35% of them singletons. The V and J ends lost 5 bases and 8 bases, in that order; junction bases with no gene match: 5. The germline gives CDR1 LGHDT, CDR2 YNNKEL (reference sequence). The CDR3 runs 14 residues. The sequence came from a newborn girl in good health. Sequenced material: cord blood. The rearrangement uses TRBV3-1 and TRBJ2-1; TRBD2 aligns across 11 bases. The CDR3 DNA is TGTGCCAGCAGCTTTGGGACTAGCGGCTATGAGCAGTTCTTC. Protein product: CASSFGTSGYEQFF.